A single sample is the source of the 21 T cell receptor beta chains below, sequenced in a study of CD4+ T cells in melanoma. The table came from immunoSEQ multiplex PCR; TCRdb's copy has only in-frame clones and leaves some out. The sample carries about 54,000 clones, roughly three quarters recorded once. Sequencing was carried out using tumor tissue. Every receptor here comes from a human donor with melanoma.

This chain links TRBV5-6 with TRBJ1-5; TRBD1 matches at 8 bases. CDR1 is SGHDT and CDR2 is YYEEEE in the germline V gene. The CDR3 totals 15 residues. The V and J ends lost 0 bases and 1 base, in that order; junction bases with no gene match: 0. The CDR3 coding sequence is TGTGCCAGCAGCTTGGGACAGGGGAGCAATCAGCCCCAGCATTTT. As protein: CASSLGQGSNQPQHF.

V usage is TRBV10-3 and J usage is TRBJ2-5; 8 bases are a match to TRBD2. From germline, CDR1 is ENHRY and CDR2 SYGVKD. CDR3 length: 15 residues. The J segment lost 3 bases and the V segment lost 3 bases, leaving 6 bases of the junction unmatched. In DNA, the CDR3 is TGTGCCATCAGTGAAGGGCGGGGGGTAGAAGAGACCCAGTACTTC. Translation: CAISEGRGVEETQYF.

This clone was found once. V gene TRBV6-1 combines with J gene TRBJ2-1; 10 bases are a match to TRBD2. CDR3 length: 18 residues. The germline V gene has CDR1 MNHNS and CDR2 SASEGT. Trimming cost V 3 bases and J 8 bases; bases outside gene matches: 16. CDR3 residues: CASSEPSLAGAGVDEQFF. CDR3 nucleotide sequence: TGTGCCAGCAGTGAGCCCTCTCTAGCGGGGGCCGGAGTTGATGAGCAGTTCTTC.

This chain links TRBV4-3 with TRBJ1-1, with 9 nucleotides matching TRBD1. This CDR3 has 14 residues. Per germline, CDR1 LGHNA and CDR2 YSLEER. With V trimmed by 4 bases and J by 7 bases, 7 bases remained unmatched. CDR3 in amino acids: CASSLDRGEGEAFF. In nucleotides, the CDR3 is TGCGCCAGCAGCCTGGACAGGGGCGAGGGTGAAGCTTTCTTT.

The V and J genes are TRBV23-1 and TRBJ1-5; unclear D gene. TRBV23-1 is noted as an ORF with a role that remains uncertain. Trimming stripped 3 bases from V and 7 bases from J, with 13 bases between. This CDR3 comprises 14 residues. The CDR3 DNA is TGCGCCAGCAGTCAGGGAGAAGAAGGGCAGCCCCAGCATTTT. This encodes CASSQGEEGQPQHF.

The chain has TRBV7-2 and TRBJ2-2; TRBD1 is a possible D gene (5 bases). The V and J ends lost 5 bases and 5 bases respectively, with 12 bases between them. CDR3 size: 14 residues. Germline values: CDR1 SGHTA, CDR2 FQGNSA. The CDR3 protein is CASSLQGETGELFF. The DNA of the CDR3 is TGTGCCAGCAGCCTCCAGGGTGAGACCGGGGAGCTGTTTTTT.

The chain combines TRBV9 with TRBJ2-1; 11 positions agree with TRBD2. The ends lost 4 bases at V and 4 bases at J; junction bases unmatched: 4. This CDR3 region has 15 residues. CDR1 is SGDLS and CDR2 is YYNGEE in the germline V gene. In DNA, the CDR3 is TGTGCCAGCAGCTCCAGACTAGCGGGGTACAATGAGCAGTTCTTC. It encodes CASSSRLAGYNEQFF.

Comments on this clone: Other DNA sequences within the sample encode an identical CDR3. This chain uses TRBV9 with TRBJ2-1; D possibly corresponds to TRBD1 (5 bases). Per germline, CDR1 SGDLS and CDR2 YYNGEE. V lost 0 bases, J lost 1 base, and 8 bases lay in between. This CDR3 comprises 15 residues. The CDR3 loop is CASSVEGASYNEQFF. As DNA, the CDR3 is TGTGCCAGCAGCGTAGAAGGGGCTTCCTACAATGAGCAGTTCTTC.

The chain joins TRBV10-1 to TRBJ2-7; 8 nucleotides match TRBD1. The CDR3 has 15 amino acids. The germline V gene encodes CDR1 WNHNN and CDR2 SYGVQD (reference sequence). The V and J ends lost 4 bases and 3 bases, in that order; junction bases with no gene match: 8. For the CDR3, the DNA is TGCGCCAGCAGTGGGACAGGGAGGCGCTACTACGAGCAGTACTTC. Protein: CASSGTGRRYYEQYF.

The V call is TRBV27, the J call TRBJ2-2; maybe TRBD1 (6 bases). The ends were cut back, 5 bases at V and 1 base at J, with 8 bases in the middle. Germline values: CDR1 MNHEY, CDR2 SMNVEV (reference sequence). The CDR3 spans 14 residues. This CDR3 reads CASSQGQNTGELFF. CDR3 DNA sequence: TGTGCCAGCAGTCAGGGACAGAACACCGGGGAGCTGTTTTTT.

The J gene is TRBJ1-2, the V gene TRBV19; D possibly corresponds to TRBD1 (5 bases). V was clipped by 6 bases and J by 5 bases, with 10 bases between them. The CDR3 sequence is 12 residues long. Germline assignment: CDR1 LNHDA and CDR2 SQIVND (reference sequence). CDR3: CASSPGFYGYTF. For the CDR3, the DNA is TGTGCCAGTAGCCCAGGGTTTTATGGCTACACCTTC.

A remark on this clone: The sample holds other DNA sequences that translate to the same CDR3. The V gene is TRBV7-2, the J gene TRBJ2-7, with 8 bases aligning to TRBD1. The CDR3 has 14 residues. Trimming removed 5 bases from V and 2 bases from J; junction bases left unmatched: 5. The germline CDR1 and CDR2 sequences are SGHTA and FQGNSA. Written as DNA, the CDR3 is TGTGCCAGCAGCCCAGGACAGGGCCCCTACGAGCAGTACTTC. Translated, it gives CASSPGQGPYEQYF.

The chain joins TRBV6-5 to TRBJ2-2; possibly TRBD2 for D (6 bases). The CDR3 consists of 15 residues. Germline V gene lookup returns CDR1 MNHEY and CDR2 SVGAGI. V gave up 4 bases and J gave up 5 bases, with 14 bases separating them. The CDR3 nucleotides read TGTGCCAGCAGTTTGCGGGGCAGGAGGACCGGGGAGCTGTTTTTT. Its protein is CASSLRGRRTGELFF.

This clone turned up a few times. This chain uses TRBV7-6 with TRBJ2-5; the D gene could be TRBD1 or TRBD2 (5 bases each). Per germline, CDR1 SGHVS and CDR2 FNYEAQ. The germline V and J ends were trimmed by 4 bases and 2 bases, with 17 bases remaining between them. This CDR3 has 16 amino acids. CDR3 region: CASSSRGWDPQETQYF. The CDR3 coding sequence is TGTGCCAGCAGCTCAAGGGGCTGGGACCCACAAGAGACCCAGTACTTC.

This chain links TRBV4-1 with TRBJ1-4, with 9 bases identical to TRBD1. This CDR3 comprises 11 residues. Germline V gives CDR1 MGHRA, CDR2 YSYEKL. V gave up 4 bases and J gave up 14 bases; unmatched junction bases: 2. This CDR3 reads CASSPGQGLFF. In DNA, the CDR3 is TGCGCCAGCAGCCCAGGACAGGGGCTGTTTTTT.

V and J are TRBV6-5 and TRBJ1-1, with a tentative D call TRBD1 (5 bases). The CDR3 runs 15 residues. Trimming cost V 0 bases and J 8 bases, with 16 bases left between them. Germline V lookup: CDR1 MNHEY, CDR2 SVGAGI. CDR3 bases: TGTGCCAGCAGTTACTCAGGGACCATGCCTCTGGAAGCTTTCTTT. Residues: CASSYSGTMPLEAFF.

CDR3 residues: CASSDGGTLNQPQHF. The CDR3 bases are TGTGCCAGCTCAGACGGCGGGACACTCAATCAGCCCCAGCATTTT. The genes are TRBV18 and TRBJ1-5; TRBD1 is a possible D gene (6 bases). CDR1 KGHSH and CDR2 LQKENI come from the germline V gene. Trimming removed 5 bases from V and 3 bases from J, with 14 bases in between. There are 15 residues in the CDR3.

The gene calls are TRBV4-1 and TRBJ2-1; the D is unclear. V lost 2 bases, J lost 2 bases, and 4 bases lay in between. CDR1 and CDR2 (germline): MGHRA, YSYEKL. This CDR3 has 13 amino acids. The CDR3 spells CASSQSTYNEQFF. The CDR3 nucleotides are TGCGCCAGCAGCCAATCGACCTACAATGAGCAGTTCTTC.

CDR3 in amino acids: CSLVRISNEKLFF. In DNA, the CDR3 is TGCAGCCTTGTCCGTATTTCGAACGAAAAACTGTTTTTT. The gene calls are TRBV29-1 and TRBJ1-4; D gene uncertain. Per germline, CDR1 SQVTM and CDR2 ANQGSEA. The V end lost 8 bases, the J end lost 8 bases, and 18 bases lay between the germline ends. The CDR3 sequence is 13 residues long.

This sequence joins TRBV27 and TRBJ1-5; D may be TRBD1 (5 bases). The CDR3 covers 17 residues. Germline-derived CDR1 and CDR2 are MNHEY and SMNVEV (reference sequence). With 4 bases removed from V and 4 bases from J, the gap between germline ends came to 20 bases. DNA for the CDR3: TGTGCCAGCAGTTCAGGGTTGTCCACTTACATTAATCAGCCCCAGCATTTT. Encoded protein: CASSSGLSTYINQPQHF.

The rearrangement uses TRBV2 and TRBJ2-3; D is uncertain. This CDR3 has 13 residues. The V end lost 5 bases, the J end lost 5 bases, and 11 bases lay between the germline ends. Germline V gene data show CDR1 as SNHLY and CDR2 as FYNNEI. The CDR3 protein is CASSPYDLDTQYF. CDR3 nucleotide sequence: TGTGCCAGCAGTCCTTACGACTTAGATACGCAGTATTTT.